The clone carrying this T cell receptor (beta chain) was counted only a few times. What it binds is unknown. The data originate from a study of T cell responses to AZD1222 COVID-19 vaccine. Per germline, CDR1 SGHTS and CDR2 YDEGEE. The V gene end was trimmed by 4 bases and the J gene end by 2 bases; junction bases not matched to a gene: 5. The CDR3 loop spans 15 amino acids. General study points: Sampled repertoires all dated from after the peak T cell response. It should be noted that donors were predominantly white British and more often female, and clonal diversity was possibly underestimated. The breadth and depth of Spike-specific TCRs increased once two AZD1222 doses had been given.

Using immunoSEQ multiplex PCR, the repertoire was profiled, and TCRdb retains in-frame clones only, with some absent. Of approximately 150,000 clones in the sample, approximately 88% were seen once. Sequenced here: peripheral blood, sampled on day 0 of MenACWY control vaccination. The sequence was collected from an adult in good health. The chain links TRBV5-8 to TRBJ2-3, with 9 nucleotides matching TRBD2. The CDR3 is CASSLSGGYTDTQYF. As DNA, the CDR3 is TGTGCCAGCAGCCTTAGCGGGGGATACACAGATACGCAGTATTTT.